This TCR beta chain derives from a study of blood T cells in healthy people across ages. Study-wide points: Both naive CD4+ cell counts and diversity were greater in long-lived donors than in aged donors.

A J-beta primer mix and a sample-barcoded 5' primer were used in a second PCR of about 6 to 12 cycles. In TCRdb, the 5' RACE reads were re-called with MiXCR into one record per CDR3 protein. Of about 680,000 distinct CDR3 sequences in the sample, approximately 50% were seen once. CDR3 size: 16 residues. Germline V gives CDR1 LNHNV, CDR2 YYDKDF (reference sequence). With 0 bases clipped from V and 4 bases from J, the junction kept 2 bases outside the gene matches. A note on this clonotype: No antigen is known for it.

Sequenced material: blood. The chain links TRBV15 to TRBJ2-7; TRBD2 aligns across 14 bases. This sequence originates from a woman in her fifties or sixties in good health. The CDR3 reads CATSRDGTSGSYEQYF. For the CDR3, the DNA is TGTGCCACCAGCAGAGATGGGACTAGCGGGAGTTACGAGCAGTACTTC.